The next 16 T cell receptor beta chains were all read from a single sample in a study of blood T cell repertoires in COVID-19. The assay was immunoSEQ multiplex PCR, and TCRdb's table has in-frame clones only and misses some. The repertoire includes roughly 39,000 clones, about 88% of them detected once, and roughly a fifth sits in the top ten. The sequencing sample was made of peripheral blood. The receptor set was obtained from a man over 45 in a cohort sampled during active COVID-19.

The sample holds a few counts of this clone. The V call is TRBV2, the J call TRBJ2-7; possible D gene TRBD2, 6 bases. V was clipped by 0 bases and J by 3 bases, with 15 bases between them. The germline V gene encodes CDR1 SNHLY and CDR2 FYNNEI. The CDR3 spans 16 residues. CDR3: CASSEAATGLNYEQYF. CDR3 DNA sequence: TGTGCCAGCAGTGAAGCAGCGACGGGACTCAACTACGAGCAGTACTTC. Drawing the rest from reference TRBV2 and TRBJ2-7, the complete variable domain is EPEVTQTPSHQVTQMGQEVILRCVPISNHLYFYWYRQILGQKVEFLVSFYNNEISEKSEIFDDQFSVERPDGSNFTLKIRSTKLEDSAMYFCASSEAATGLNYEQYFGPGTRLTVT.

The chain combines TRBV2 with TRBJ1-4; a weak D match, TRBD1 (5 bases). Trimming pared 7 bases from V and 11 bases from J, leaving 11 bases between. This CDR3 contains 11 residues. Germline CDR1 is SNHLY and CDR2 is FYNNEI. CDR3 DNA: TGTGCCAGCATATGGGGGAGGAAACTGTTTTTT. Translating gives CASIWGRKLFF.

The V gene is TRBV5-4, the J gene TRBJ2-1, with D perhaps TRBD2 (5 bases). The CDR3 is 16 amino acids. Germline V gives CDR1 SGHNT, CDR2 YYREEE (reference sequence). The V end lost 0 bases, the J end lost 6 bases, and 16 bases lay between the germline ends. The CDR3 coding sequence is TGTGCCAGCAGCTTGGGGGTCCCCCAACGGGGCAATGAGCAGTTCTTC. Translating gives CASSLGVPQRGNEQFF.

The rearrangement joins TRBV7-3 to TRBJ1-1; no reliable D call. This CDR3 region has 14 residues. The germline V and J ends were trimmed by 5 bases and 2 bases, with 12 bases remaining between them. CDR1 and CDR2 (germline): SGHTA, FQGTGA. CDR3 DNA: TGTGCCAGCAGCCTGTCCGGGGAAAACACTGAAGCTTTCTTT. Its protein is CASSLSGENTEAFF.

The V and J genes are TRBV5-6 and TRBJ2-1, with TRBD2 identical over 12 bases. Losses at the gene ends were 5 bases for V and 4 bases for J; bases not matched to a gene: 7. The CDR3 runs to 16 residues. Germline CDR1 SGHDT, CDR2 YYEEEE. In DNA form, the CDR3 reads TGTGCCAGCAGACCCGGGACTAGCGGGCCTTACAATGAGCAGTTCTTC. It specifies CASRPGTSGPYNEQFF. The whole variable domain, filled in from reference TRBV5-6 and TRBJ2-1, reads DAGVTQSPTHLIKTRGQQVTLRCSPKSGHDTVSWYQQALGQGPQFIFQYYEEEERQRGNFPDRFSGHQFPNYSSELNVNALLLGDSALYLCASRPGTSGPYNEQFFGPGTRLTVL.

The rearrangement links TRBV7-9 to TRBJ1-1; perhaps TRBD1 as D (5 bases). V lost 8 bases to trimming and J lost 4 bases, with 8 bases between them. The CDR3 is 11 residues long. Germline V gene data show CDR1 as SEHNR and CDR2 as FQNEAQ (reference sequence). The CDR3, as DNA: TGTGCCAGCCGGGGGGGCACTGAAGCTTTCTTT. Its protein is CASRGGTEAFF.

V usage is TRBV19 and J usage is TRBJ1-3, with TRBD1 matching 8 bases. This CDR3 has 15 residues. From germline, CDR1 is LNHDA and CDR2 SQIVND (reference sequence). With 2 bases clipped from V and 1 base from J, the junction kept 1 base outside the gene matches. CDR3 amino acids: CASSIRTGSGNTIYF. The CDR3 nucleotides read TGTGCCAGTAGTATACGGACAGGGTCTGGAAACACCATATATTTT.

V usage is TRBV7-3 and J usage is TRBJ2-5; a possible D gene is TRBD1 (6 bases). Trimming cost V 3 bases and J 3 bases, with 14 bases left between them. The CDR3 length is 15 residues. Germline-derived CDR1 and CDR2 are SGHTA and FQGTGA. This CDR3 reads CASSLGQGMEETQYF. The CDR3, as DNA: TGTGCCAGCAGCTTGGGACAAGGGATGGAAGAGACCCAGTACTTC.

This chain uses TRBV19 with TRBJ2-1, with TRBD2 matching over 9 bases. The CDR3 consists of 15 residues. J lost 2 bases, V lost 3 bases, and 2 bases had no gene match. Germline CDR1 reads LNHDA; CDR2 reads SQIVND (reference sequence). The CDR3 sequence: CASSIVAGAYNEQFF. CDR3 DNA: TGTGCCAGTAGTATTGTAGCGGGGGCCTACAATGAGCAGTTCTTC.

This chain links TRBV3-1 (or the pseudogene TRBV3-2) with TRBJ2-1, with 7 bases identical to TRBD1. Germline V gives CDR1 LGHDT, CDR2 YNNKEL (reference sequence). V lost 1 base, J lost 4 bases, and 10 bases stayed unmatched. This CDR3 contains 17 residues. The CDR3 nucleotides are TGTGCCAGCAGCCAAGGGAAGGGACAGAGTTTATACAATGAGCAGTTCTTC. Translation gives CASSQGKGQSLYNEQFF.

The chain combines TRBV27 with TRBJ2-2; 9 bases align to TRBD1. The CDR3 sequence is 17 residues long. The germline V gene has CDR1 MNHEY and CDR2 SMNVEV (reference sequence). With 2 bases clipped from V and 3 bases from J, the junction kept 7 bases outside the gene matches. CDR3 region: CASSLARWDRDTGELFF. CDR3 coding DNA: TGTGCCAGCAGTTTAGCGCGCTGGGACAGGGACACCGGGGAGCTGTTTTTT.

This chain uses TRBV7-9 with TRBJ2-2; maybe TRBD2 (5 bases). Germline CDR1 SEHNR, CDR2 FQNEAQ (reference sequence). Trimming took 5 bases from V and 7 from J, leaving 20 bases between them. CDR3 length: 16 residues. The CDR3 sequence is CASSPPRGYRDGELFF. The CDR3 DNA is TGTGCCAGCAGCCCCCCCCGCGGGTATCGTGACGGGGAGCTGTTTTTT.

This chain joins TRBV5-1 and TRBJ1-5, with 7 bases identical to TRBD1. J lost 2 bases, V lost 4 bases, and 9 bases had no gene match. This CDR3 contains 16 residues. Germline CDR1 reads SGHRS; CDR2 reads YFSETQ. CDR3 bases: TGCGCCAGCAGCCCTGGGGGACAGTTCGGCAATCAGCCCCAGCATTTT. Its translation: CASSPGGQFGNQPQHF.

This clone was seen more than once but under ten times. The gene calls are TRBV11-3 and TRBJ1-1, with D perhaps TRBD1 (6 bases). CDR1 and CDR2 (germline): SGHNT, YENEEA. The CDR3 covers 15 residues. The V end lost 6 bases, the J end lost 3 bases, and 17 bases lay between the germline ends. The CDR3 is CASRVGGAWDTEAFF. The DNA of the CDR3 is TGTGCCAGCAGGGTAGGGGGGGCTTGGGACACTGAAGCTTTCTTT.

J is TRBJ2-1 and V is TRBV30; 10 bases match TRBD1. Germline-derived CDR1 and CDR2 are GTSNPN and SVGIG (reference sequence). The CDR3 has 14 amino acids. V shed 2 bases, J shed 13 bases, and the junction held 11 bases outside the gene matches. The CDR3 bases are TGTGCCTGGAGTTCCGGGACAGGGGCGAGGAATCAGTTCTTC. It translates to CAWSSGTGARNQFF.

V and J are TRBV3-1 (or the pseudogene TRBV3-2) and TRBJ1-3; D is uncertain. Germline-derived CDR1 and CDR2 are LGHDT and YNNKEL (reference sequence). V lost 4 bases and J 1 base, leaving 8 bases between the germline ends. The CDR3 covers 14 residues. The CDR3: CASSLPGSGNTIYF. DNA for the CDR3: TGTGCCAGCAGCCTCCCAGGATCTGGAAACACCATATATTTT.